The rows below give T cell receptor beta chains drawn from one sample of a study of high-grade serous ovarian cancer treatment subgroups. Clones were read by immunoSEQ multiplex PCR, and TCRdb kept only the in-frame ones, dropping some. This table has 10,000 to 15,000 clones, 88% appearing once. Sequencing used tumor tissue. The receptors stem from a human donor with high-grade serous ovarian cancer. The conserved cysteine and the conserved F or W are not part of the CDR3 here.

>TRBJ1-4|TRBV6-5
ASSPWRDRAEKLF
>TRBJ1-1|TRBV6-5
ASSYSPPPNTEAF
>TRBJ2-5|TRBV7-6
ASSLTGRRQETQY
>TRBJ2-1|TRBV29-1
SVRRQHNEQF
>TRBJ2-4|TRBV7-9
ASSLARGQPYSKNIQY
>TRBJ2-3|TRBV14
ASSPRYSGGLFGTDTQY
>TRBJ2-5|TRBV7-9
ASSFGRSTQETQY
>TRBJ2-2|TRBV11-3
ASGGTSGGSNTGELF
>TRBJ1-4|TRBV25-1
ASSDYRGPNEKLF
>TRBJ2-1|TRBV11-1
ASSLASDGFYEQF
>TRBJ1-2|TRBV5-6
ASSLYGLNYGYT
>TRBJ1-2|TRBV27
ASSLDRGYGYT
>TRBJ2-4|TRBV4-3
ASSQDLNGNRKNIQY
>TRBJ1-5|TRBV9
ASSVSPGNQPQH
>TRBJ2-7|TRBV6-6
ASSYSRTSGDEQY
>TRBJ2-1|TRBV9
ASSVEGLAAEQF
>TRBJ1-2|TRBV9
ASSLGTGYGYT
>TRBJ2-2|TRBV18
ASSPSSGELF
>TRBJ2-1|TRBV6-1
ASSADYFYNEQF
>TRBJ1-5|TRBV7-2
ASSLAESNQPQH
>TRBJ1-1|TRBV5-5
ASSLELNTEAF
>TRBJ2-7|TRBV6-1
ASNPTPQSYEQY
>TRBJ1-1|TRBV25-1
ASSDYRVTTEAF
>TRBJ2-1|TRBV29-1
SVEDPEGSRYEQF
>TRBJ1-5|TRBV6-5
ATPNRDQNQPQH
>TRBJ1-5|TRBV6-5
ASSLAPQGNNQPQH
>TRBJ1-6|TRBV19
ASQEPNRPPLH
>TRBJ2-2|TRBV7-3
ASSPAGTLNTGELF
>TRBJ1-1|TRBV11-2
ASSLWRGPNTEAF
>TRBJ1-5|TRBV19
ASWGGDRRNQPQH
>TRBJ1-6|TRBV28
ASSLLNRWGGNSPLH
>TRBJ2-1|TRBV5-6
ASSSGWGTIYNEQF
>TRBJ1-2|TRBV2
ASSEKGERGYT
>TRBJ2-4|TRBV2
ASSQPGGGKNIQY
>TRBJ2-1|TRBV7-2
ASSPTPGGFNEQF
>TRBJ1-6|TRBV11-3
ASSLVGFGARDDSPLH
>TRBJ1-2|TRBV9
ASSVAQTGRGYT
>TRBJ1-4|TRBV7-7
ASSSGQPNEKLF
>TRBJ2-3|TRBV29-1
SVAKYSTDTQY
>TRBJ2-1|TRBV7-2
ASSLVPTSGGYNEQF
>TRBJ2-3|TRBV7-9
ASSLGDSQY
>TRBJ1-1|TRBV6-6
ASSNRQGEAF
>TRBJ2-7|TRBV20-1
SATDGYEQY
>TRBJ2-7|TRBV7-9
ASSLGLSRGYEQY
>TRBJ1-2|TRBV30
AWWAGGNYGYT
>TRBJ2-2|TRBV13
ASSYFGTSENGELF
>TRBJ1-5|TRBV7-9
ASSSGRTDHYSNQPQH
>TRBJ2-3|TRBV5-4
ASSLGEGPDTQY
>TRBJ2-3|TRBV7-9
ASSFNREGTDTQY
>TRBJ1-1|TRBV7-7
ASSPPGPAWEMEAF
>TRBJ1-2|TRBV10-3
AISRTENYGYT
>TRBJ1-6|TRBV7-9
ASSSFRQENSPLH
>TRBJ2-1|TRBV6-1
ASSSSGGVGEQF
>TRBJ1-2|TRBV7-2
ASSLYGVLRGYT
>TRBJ1-1|TRBV5-5
ASSYDPVPGEAF
>TRBJ1-3|TRBV7-2
ASSSRTGDGAGNTIY
>TRBJ2-1|TRBV7-8
ASSIARVQRGGYNEQF